Below, one TCR beta chain is given with its context. The sample belongs to a study of control samples from healthy donors and cancer patients. The assay was immunoSEQ multiplex PCR, and TCRdb's table has in-frame clones only and misses some. Here the sample spans approximately 90,000 clones, about 87% being singletons. Per the germline V gene, CDR1 is SNHLY and CDR2 is FYNNEI. The junction had 5 bases not matched to a gene; V was cut back by 5 bases and J by 6 bases. CDR3 length: 14 amino acids. This chain connects TRBV2 to TRBJ1-5, with 9 bases aligning to TRBD1. Source material: blood. This receptor was taken from a woman in her sixties or seventies in good health. The CDR3 reads CASSSDRGFQPQHF. CDR3 nucleotides: TGTGCCAGCAGTTCAGACAGGGGGTTTCAGCCCCAGCATTTT.